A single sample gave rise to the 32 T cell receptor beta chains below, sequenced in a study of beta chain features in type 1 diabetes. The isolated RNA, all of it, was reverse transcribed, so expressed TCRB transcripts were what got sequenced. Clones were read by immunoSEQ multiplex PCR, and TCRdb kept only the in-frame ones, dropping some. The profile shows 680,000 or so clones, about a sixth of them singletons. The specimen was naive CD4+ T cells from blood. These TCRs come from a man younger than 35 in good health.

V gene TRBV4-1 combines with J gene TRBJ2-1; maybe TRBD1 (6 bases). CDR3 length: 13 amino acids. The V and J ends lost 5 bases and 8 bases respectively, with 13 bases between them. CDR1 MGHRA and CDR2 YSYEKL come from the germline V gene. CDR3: CASSLVGADEQFF. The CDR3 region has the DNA TGCGCCAGCAGCTTAGTGGGGGCGGATGAGCAGTTCTTC.

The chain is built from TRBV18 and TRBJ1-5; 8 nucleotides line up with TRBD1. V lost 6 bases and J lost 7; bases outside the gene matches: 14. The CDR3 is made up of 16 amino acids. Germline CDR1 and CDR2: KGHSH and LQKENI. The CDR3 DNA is TGTGCCAGCTCCCTATCGCAGGGGGCGATGGGGCAGCCCCAGCATTTT. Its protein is CASSLSQGAMGQPQHF. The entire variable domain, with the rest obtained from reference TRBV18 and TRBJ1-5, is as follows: NAGVMQNPRHLVRRRGQEARLRCSPMKGHSHVYWYRQLPEEGLKFMVYLQKENIIDESGMPKERFSAEFPKEGPSILRIQQVVRGDSAAYFCASSLSQGAMGQPQHFGDGTRLSIL.

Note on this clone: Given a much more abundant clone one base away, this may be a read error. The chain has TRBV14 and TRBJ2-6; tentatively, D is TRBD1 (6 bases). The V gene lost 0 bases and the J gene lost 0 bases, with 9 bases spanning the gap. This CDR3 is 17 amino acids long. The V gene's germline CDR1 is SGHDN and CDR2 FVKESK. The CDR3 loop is CASSQDGRGSGANVLTF. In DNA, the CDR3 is TGTGCCAGCAGCCAAGATGGCAGGGGCTCTGGGGCCAACGTCCTGACTTTC.

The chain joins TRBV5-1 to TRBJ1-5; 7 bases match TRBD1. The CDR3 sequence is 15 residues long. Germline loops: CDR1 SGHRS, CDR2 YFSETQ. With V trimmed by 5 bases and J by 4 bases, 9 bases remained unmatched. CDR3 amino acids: CASSPEGDRNQPQHF. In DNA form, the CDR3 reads TGCGCCAGCAGTCCTGAGGGGGACAGAAATCAGCCCCAGCATTTT.

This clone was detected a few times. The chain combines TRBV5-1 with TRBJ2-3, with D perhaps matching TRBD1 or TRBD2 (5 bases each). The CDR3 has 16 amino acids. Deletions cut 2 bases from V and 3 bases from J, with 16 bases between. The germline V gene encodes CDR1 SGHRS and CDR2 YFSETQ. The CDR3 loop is CASSFLRDGLTDTQYF. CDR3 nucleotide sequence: TGCGCCAGCAGCTTCTTACGGGACGGATTGACAGATACGCAGTATTTT.

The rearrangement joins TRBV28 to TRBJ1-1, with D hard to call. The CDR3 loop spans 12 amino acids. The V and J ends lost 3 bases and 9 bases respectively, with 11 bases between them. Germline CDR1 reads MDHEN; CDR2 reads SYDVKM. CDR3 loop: CASSLSRVQAFF. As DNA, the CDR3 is TGTGCCAGCAGTTTGTCACGGGTGCAAGCTTTCTTT.

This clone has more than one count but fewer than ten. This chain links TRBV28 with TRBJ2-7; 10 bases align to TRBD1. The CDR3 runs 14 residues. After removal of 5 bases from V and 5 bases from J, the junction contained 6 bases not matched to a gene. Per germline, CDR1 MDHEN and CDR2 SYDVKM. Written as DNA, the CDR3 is TGTGCCAGCAGTCCTGGGACAGGGGTTGACGAGCAGTACTTC. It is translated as CASSPGTGVDEQYF.

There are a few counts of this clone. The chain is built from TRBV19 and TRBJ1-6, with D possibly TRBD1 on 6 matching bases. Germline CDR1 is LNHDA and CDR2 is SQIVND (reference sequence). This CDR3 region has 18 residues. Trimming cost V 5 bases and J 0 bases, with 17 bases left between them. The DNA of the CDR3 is TGTGCCAGTAGTGGGGGCTTCAGGACCCGCTCCTATAATTCACCCCTCCACTTT. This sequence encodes CASSGGFRTRSYNSPLHF.

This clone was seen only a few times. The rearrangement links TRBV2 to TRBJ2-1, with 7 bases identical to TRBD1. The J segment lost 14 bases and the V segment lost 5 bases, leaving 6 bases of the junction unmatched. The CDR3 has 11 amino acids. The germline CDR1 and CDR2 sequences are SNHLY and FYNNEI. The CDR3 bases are TGTGCCAGCAGTACCTGGGACAGCAAGTTCTTC. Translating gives CASSTWDSKFF.

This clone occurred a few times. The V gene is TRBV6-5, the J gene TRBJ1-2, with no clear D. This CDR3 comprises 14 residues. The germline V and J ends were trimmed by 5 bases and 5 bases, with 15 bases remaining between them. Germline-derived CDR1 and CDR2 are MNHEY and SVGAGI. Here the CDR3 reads CASSTINEPYGYTF. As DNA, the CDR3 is TGTGCCAGCAGTACGATCAACGAGCCTTATGGCTACACCTTC.

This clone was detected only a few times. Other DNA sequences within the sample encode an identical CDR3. The CDR3, as DNA: TGCGCCAGCAGCTTCGGGACAGCTAATGAAAAACTGTTTTTT. It codes for CASSFGTANEKLFF. The V gene is TRBV5-1, the J gene TRBJ1-4; 7 positions agree with TRBD1. This CDR3 is 14 amino acids long. With 2 bases clipped from V and 3 bases from J, the junction kept 1 base outside the gene matches. Germline CDR1 reads SGHRS; CDR2 reads YFSETQ.

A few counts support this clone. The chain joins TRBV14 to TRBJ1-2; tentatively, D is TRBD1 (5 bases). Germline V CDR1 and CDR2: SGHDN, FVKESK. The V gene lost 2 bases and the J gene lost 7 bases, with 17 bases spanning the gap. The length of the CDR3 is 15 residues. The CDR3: CASSQRPGGTFGYTF. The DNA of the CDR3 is TGTGCCAGCAGCCAAAGGCCTGGTGGGACTTTTGGCTACACCTTC.

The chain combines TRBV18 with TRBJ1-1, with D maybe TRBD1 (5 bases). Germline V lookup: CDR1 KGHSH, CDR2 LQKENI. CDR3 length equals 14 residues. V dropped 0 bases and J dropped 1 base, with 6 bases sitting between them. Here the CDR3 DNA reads TGTGCCAGCTCACCACCCGGGGCGAACACTGAAGCTTTCTTT. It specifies CASSPPGANTEAFF.

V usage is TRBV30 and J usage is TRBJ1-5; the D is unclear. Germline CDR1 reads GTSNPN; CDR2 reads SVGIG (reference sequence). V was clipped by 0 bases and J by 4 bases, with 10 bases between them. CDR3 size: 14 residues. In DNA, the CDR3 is TGTGCCTGGAGTGTTAGGAGGATGAATCAGCCCCAGCATTTT. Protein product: CAWSVRRMNQPQHF.

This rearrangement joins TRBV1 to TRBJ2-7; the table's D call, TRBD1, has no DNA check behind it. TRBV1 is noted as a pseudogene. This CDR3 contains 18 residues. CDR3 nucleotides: TGCACCAGCACCCTGGATGGGCCCGGGACAGGGGACTTCTACGAGCAGTACTTC. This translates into CTSTLDGPGTGDFYEQYF.

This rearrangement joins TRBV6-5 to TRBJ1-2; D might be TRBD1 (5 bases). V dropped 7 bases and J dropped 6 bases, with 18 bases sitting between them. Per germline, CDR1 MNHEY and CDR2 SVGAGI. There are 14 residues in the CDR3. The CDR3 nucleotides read TGTGCCAGCACGGTGGGAGGGGCCGGGGATGGCTACACCTTC. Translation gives CASTVGGAGDGYTF.

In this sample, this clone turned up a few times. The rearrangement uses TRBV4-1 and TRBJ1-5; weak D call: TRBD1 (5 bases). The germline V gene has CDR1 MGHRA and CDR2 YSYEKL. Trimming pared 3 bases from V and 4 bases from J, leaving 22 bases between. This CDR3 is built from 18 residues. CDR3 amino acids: CASSQIKGTGAENQPQHF. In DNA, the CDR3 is TGCGCCAGCAGCCAGATCAAAGGGACCGGGGCCGAAAATCAGCCCCAGCATTTT.

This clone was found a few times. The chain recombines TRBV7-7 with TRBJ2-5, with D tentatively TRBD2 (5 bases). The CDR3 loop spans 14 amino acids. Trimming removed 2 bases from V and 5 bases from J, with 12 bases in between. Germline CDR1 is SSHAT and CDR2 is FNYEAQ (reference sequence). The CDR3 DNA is TGTGCCAGCAGCTTAATGCAGCCGGGGGAGACCCAGTACTTC. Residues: CASSLMQPGETQYF. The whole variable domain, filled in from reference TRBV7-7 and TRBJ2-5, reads GAGVSQSPRYKVTKRGQDVTLRCDPISSHATLYWYQQALGQGPEFLTYFNYEAQPDKSGLPSDRFSAERPEGSISTLTIQRTEQRDSAMYRCASSLMQPGETQYFGPGTRLLVL.

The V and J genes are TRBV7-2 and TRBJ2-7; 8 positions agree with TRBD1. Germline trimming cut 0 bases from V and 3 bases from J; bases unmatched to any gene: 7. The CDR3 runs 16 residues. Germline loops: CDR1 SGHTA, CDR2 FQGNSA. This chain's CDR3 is CASSLAGQGRIYEQYF. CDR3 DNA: TGTGCCAGCAGCTTAGCCGGACAGGGTCGTATCTACGAGCAGTACTTC.

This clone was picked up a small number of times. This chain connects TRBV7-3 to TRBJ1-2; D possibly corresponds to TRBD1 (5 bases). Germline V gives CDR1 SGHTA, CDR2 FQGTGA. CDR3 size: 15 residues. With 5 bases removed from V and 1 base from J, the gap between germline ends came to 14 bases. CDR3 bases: TGTGCCAGCAGCGTCACCCGGGACCTTAACTATGGCTACACCTTC. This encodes CASSVTRDLNYGYTF. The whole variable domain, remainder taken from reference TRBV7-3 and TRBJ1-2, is GAGVSQTPSNKVTEKGKYVELRCDPISGHTALYWYRQSLGQGPEFLIYFQGTGAADDSGLPNDRFFAVRPEGSVSTLKIQRTERGDSAVYLCASSVTRDLNYGYTFGSGTRLTVV.

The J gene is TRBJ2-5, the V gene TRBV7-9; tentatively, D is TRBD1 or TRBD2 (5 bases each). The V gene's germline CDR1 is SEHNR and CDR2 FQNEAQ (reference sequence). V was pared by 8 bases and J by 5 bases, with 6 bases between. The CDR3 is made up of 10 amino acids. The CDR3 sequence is CASWGETQYF. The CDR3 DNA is TGTGCCAGCTGGGGGGAGACCCAGTACTTC.

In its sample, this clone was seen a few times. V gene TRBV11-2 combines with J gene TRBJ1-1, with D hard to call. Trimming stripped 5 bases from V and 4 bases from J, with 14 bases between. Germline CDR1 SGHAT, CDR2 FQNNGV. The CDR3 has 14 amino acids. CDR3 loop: CASSEGSWRTEAFF. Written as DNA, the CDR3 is TGTGCCAGCAGCGAGGGTAGCTGGCGCACTGAAGCTTTCTTT.

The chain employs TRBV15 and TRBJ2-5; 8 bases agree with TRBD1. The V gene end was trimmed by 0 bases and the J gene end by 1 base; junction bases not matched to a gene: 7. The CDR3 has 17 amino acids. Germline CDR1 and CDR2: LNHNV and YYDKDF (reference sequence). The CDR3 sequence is CATSRDGARGPQETQYF. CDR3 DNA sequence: TGTGCCACCAGCAGAGATGGCGCCAGGGGGCCCCAAGAGACCCAGTACTTC.

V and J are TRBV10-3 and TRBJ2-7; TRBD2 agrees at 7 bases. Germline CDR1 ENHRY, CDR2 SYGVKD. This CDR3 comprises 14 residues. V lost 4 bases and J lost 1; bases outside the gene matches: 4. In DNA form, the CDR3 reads TGTGCCATCAGTGTACGGGAGGAGTCCTACGAGCAGTACTTC. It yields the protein CAISVREESYEQYF.

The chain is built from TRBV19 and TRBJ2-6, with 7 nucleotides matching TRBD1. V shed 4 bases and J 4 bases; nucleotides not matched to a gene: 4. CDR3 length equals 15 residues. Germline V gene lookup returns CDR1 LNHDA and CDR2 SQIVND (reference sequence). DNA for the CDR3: TGTGCCAGTAGTAGCACAGGGGTCGGGGCCAACGTCCTGACTTTC. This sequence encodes CASSSTGVGANVLTF.

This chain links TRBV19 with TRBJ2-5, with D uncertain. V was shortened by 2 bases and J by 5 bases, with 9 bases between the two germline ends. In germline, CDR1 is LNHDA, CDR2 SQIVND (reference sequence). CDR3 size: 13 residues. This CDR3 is CASSINQRETQYF. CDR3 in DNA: TGTGCCAGTAGTATAAACCAGCGTGAGACCCAGTACTTC.

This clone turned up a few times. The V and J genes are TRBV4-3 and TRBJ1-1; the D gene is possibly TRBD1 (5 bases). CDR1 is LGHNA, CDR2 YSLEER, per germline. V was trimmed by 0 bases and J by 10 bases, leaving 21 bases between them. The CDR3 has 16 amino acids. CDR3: CASSQDPNRPSSGAFF. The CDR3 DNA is TGCGCCAGCAGCCAAGATCCGAACAGGCCGTCCAGCGGAGCTTTCTTT.

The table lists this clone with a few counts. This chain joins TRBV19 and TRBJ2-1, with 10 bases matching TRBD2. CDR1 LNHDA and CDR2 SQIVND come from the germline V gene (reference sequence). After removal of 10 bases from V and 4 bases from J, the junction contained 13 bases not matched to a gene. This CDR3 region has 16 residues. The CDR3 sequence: CATRGLAGENYNEQFF. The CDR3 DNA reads TGTGCCACTAGGGGGCTAGCGGGAGAAAATTACAATGAGCAGTTCTTC. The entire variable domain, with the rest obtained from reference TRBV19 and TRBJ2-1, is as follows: DGGITQSPKYLFRKEGQNVTLSCEQNLNHDAMYWYRQDPGQGLRLIYYSQIVNDFQKGDIAEGYSVSREKKESFPLTVTSAQKNPTAFYLCATRGLAGENYNEQFFGPGTRLTVL.

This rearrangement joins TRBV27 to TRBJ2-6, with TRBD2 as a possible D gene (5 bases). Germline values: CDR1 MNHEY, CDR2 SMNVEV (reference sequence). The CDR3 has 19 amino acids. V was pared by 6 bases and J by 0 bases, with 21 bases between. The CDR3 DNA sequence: TGTGCCAGCAGCCGGAGGTTAGGACTCCTTAGCTCTGGGGCCAACGTCCTGACTTTC. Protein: CASSRRLGLLSSGANVLTF. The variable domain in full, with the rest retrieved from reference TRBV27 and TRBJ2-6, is EAQVTQNPRYLITVTGKKLTVTCSQNMNHEYMSWYRQDPGLGLRQIYYSMNVEVTDKGDVPEGYKVSRKEKRNFPLILESPSPNQTSLYFCASSRRLGLLSSGANVLTFGAGSRLTVL.

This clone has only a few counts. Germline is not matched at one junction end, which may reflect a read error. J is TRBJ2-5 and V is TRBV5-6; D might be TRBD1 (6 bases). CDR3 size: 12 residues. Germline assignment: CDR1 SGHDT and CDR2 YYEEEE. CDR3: CASSLVDSRLDF. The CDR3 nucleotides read TGTGCCAGCAGCTTGGTGGACAGCCGTCTTGACTTC. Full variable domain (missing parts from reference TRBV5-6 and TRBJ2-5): DAGVTQSPTHLIKTRGQQVTLRCSPKSGHDTVSWYQQALGQGPQFIFQYYEEEERQRGNFPDRFSGHQFPNYSSELNVNALLLGDSALYLCASSLVDSRLDFGPGTRLLVL.

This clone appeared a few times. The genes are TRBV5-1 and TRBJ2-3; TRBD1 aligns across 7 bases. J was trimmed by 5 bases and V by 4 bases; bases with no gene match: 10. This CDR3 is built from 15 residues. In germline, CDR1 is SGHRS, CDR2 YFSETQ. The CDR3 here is CASSIQQGSGDTQYF. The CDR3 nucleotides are TGCGCCAGCAGCATCCAACAGGGGTCGGGAGATACGCAGTATTTT.

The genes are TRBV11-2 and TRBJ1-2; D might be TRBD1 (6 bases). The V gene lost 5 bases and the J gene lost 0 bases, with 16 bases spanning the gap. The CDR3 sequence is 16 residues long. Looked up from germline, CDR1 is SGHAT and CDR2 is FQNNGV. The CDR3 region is CASSTLQGQANYGYTF. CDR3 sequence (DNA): TGTGCCAGCAGCACCCTACAGGGTCAGGCTAACTATGGCTACACCTTC.